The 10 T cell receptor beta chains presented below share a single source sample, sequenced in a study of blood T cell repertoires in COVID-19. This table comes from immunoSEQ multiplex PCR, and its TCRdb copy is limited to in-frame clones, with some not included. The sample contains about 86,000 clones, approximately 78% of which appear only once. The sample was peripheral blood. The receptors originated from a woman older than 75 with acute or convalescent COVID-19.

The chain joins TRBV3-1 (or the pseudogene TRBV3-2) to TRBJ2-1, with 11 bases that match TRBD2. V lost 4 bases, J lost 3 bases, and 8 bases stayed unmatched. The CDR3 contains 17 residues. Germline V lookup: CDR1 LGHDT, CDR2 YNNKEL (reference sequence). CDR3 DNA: TGTGCCAGCAGCCCCCTCATGGGACTAGCGGTCTACAATGAGCAGTTCTTC. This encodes CASSPLMGLAVYNEQFF.

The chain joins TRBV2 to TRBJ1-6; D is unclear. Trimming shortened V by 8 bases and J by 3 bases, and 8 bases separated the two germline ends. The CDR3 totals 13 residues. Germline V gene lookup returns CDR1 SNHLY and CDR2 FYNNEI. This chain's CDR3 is CASADNYNSPLHF. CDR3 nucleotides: TGTGCCAGCGCGGATAACTATAATTCACCCCTCCACTTT.

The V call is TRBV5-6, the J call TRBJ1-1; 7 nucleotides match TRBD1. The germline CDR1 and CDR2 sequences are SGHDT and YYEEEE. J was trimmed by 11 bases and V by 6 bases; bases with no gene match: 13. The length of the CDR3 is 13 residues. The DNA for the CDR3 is TGTGCCAGCACCATAGGGACAGCACGGTATGCTTTCTTT. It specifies CASTIGTARYAFF. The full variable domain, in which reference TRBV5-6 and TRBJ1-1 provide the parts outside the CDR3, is DAGVTQSPTHLIKTRGQQVTLRCSPKSGHDTVSWYQQALGQGPQFIFQYYEEEERQRGNFPDRFSGHQFPNYSSELNVNALLLGDSALYLCASTIGTARYAFFGQGTRLTVV.

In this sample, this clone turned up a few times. CDR3 nucleotides: TGTGCCAGCAGCTCCGGACAAGCCAATCAGCCCCAGCATTTT. This encodes CASSSGQANQPQHF. The J gene is TRBJ1-5, the V gene TRBV3-1 (or the pseudogene TRBV3-2); the D gene is possibly TRBD1 (5 bases). CDR1 and CDR2 from the germline V gene are LGHDT and YNNKEL (reference sequence). Trimming pared 5 bases from V and 3 bases from J, leaving 11 bases between. There are 14 residues in the CDR3.

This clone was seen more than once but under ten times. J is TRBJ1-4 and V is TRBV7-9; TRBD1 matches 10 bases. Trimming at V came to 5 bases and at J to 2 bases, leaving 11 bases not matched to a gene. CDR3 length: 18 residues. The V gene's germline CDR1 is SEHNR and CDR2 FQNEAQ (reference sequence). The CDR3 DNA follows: TGTGCCAGCAGCCCCTGGACAGGGGGAATCAACACTAATGAAAAACTGTTTTTT. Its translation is CASSPWTGGINTNEKLFF.

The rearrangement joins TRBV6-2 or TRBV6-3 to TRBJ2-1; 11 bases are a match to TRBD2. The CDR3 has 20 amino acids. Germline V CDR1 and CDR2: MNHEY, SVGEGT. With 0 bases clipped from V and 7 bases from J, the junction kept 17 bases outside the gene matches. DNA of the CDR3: TGTGCCAGCAGTTACTCGACCACTAGCGGGAGTTTCCAAGCGGGGAATGAGCAGTTCTTC. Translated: CASSYSTTSGSFQAGNEQFF.

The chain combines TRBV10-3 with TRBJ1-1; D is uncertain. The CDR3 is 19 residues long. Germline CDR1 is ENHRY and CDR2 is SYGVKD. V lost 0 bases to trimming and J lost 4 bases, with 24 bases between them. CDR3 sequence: CAISESVHTPSGIPTEAFF. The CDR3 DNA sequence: TGTGCCATCAGTGAGTCGGTTCATACGCCGTCCGGGATCCCCACTGAAGCTTTCTTT.

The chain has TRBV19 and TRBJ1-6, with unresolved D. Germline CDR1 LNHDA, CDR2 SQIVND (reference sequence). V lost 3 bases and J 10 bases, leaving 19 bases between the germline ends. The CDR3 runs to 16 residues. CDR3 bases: TGTGCCAGTAGTATCCACCTAGGAATAATTGGGTCACCCCTCCACTTT. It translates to CASSIHLGIIGSPLHF.

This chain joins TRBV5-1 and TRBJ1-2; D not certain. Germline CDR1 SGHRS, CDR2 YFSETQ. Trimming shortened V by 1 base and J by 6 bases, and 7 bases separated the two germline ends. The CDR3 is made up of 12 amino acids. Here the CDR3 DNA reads TGCGCCAGCAGCTTGCCCCCGGATGGCTACACCTTC. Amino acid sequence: CASSLPPDGYTF.

The CDR3 sequence: CASSYVSRDEAFF. CDR3 DNA: TGTGCCAGCAGTTACGTCTCACGGGATGAAGCTTTCTTT. This chain joins TRBV6-5 and TRBJ1-1; D gene ambiguous. Trimming left V 2 bases short and J 7 bases short, with 11 bases between. The CDR3 has 13 amino acids. The germline V gene encodes CDR1 MNHEY and CDR2 SVGAGI.